This TCR beta chain was obtained from a study of blood T cell repertoires in COVID-19. Original methodology: From reference gene primer amplification, estimates of nucleated cell counts were derived. Sequenced by immunoSEQ multiplex PCR; TCRdb stores in-frame clones only, minus some. The DNA was the basis for D and trimming; V, J and clone size are from that table. The table records 300,000 to 450,000 clones, around 90% of them present only once. Trimming cost V 6 bases and J 7 bases, with 10 bases left between them. Germline assignment: CDR1 KGHSH and CDR2 LQKENI. The CDR3 is made up of 12 amino acids. Enrolled during active infection, Seattle patients were then followed longitudinally.

V is TRBV18 and J is TRBJ2-1; D is perhaps TRBD1 (5 bases). Sample: peripheral blood. This TCR was sampled from a woman aged 60-75 years with COVID-19, enrolled during active disease. The CDR3 region is CASSRTRNEQFF. The DNA of the CDR3 is TGTGCCAGCTCGCGGACAAGAAATGAGCAGTTCTTC.